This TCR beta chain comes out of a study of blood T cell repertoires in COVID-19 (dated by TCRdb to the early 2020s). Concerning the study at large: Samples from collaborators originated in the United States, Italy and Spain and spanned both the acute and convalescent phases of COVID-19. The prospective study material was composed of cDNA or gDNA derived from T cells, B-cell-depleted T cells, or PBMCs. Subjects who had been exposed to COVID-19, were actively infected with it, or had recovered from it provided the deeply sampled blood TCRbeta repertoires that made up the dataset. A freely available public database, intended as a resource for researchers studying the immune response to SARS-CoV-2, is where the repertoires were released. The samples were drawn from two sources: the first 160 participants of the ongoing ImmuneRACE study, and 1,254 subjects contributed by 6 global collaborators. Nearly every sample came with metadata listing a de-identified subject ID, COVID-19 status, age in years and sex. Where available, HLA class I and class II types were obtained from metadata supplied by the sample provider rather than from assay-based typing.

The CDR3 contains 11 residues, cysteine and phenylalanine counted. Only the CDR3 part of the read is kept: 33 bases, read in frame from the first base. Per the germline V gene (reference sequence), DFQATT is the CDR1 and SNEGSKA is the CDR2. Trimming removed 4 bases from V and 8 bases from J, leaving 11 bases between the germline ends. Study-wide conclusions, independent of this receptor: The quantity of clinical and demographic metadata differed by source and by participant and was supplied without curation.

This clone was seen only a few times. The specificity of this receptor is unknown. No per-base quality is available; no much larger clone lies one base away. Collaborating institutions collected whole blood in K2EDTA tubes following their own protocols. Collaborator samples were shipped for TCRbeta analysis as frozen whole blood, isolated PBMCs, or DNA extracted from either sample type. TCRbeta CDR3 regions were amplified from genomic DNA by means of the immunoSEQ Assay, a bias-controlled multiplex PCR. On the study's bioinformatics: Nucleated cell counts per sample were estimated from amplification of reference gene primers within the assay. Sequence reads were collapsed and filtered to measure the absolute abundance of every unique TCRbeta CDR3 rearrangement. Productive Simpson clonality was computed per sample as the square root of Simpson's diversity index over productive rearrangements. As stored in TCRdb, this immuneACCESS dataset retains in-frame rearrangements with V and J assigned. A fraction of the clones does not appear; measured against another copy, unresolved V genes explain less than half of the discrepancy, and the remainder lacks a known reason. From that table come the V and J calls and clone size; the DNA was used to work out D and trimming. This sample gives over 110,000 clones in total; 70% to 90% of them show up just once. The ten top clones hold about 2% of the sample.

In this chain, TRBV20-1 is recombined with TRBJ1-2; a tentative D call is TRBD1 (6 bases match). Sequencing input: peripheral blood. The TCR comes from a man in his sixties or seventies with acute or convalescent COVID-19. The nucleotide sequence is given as TGCAGTGCTATAGCGGGGGGCGGCTACACCTTC. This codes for CSAIAGGGYTF.